This T cell receptor (beta chain) originates from a study of blood T cells in healthy people across ages. Whole-study results and caveats: Observed TCR beta diversity per million T cells went down as age went up. This fall followed a roughly linear course with age. Greater diversity and more naive CD4+ cells were seen in long-lived donors than in aged donors.

Note on this clonotype: The antigen remains undetermined.

The V end lost 2 bases, the J end lost 5 bases, and 15 bases lay between the germline ends. CDR3 length: 14 residues. The germline V gene has CDR1 DFQATT and CDR2 SNEGSKA (reference sequence). The second PCR ran roughly 6 to 11 cycles with a sample-barcoded 5' primer and J-beta primers. TCRdb recomputed calls from the 5' RACE reads with MiXCR, one row per CDR3 protein. The sample holds about 280,000 distinct CDR3 sequences; 25% to 30% are singletons and the top ten take roughly 28%. Material: blood. The chain carries TRBV20-1 and TRBJ2-5; D may be TRBD1 (5 bases). The origin of this receptor is a woman in her 70s in good health. CDR3 amino acids: CSARMGQGGETQYF. The CDR3 DNA follows: TGCAGTGCTAGAATGGGTCAGGGCGGCGAGACCCAGTACTTC.